This paragraph covers one T cell receptor beta chain sequence. Its antigen target is currently unknown. Nothing much larger sits one base from this clone, and base qualities are not available. Collaborating institutions collected whole blood in K2EDTA tubes following their own protocols. For TCRbeta analysis, collaborator samples were shipped as frozen whole blood, as isolated PBMCs, or as DNA extracted from either sample type. The data belong to a study of blood T cell repertoires in COVID-19 (dated by TCRdb to 2019 to 2021). Notes on the research overall: Samples from collaborators originated in the United States, Italy and Spain and spanned both the acute and convalescent phases of COVID-19. Where available, HLA class I and class II types were taken from metadata supplied by the sample provider and were not determined by assay-based typing. The material from the prospective study consisted of cDNA or gDNA derived from T cells, B-cell-depleted T cells, or PBMCs. Subjects who had been exposed to COVID-19, were actively infected with it, or had recovered from it provided the deeply sampled blood TCRbeta repertoires that made up the dataset. The repertoires were released in a freely available public database meant as a resource for research on the immune response to SARS-CoV-2. The samples were drawn from two sources: the first 160 participants of the ongoing ImmuneRACE study, and 1,254 subjects contributed by 6 global collaborators. Nearly every sample came with metadata listing a de-identified subject ID, COVID-19 status, age in years and sex.

General conclusions and limits of the study: Clinical and demographic metadata were provided uncurated, with the amount varying by source and participant.

Trimmed from V: 5 bases; trimmed from J: 3 bases; junction bases lacking a gene match: 11. Taken from the germline V gene (reference sequence), the CDR1 and CDR2 loops are MNHNY and SVGAGI. From its cysteine to its phenylalanine, the CDR3 spans 17 amino acids. The entry retains the CDR3 DNA only, 51 bases that are in frame from base 1. The immunoSEQ Assay, a bias-controlled multiplex PCR, was used to amplify TCRbeta CDR3 regions from genomic DNA. The paper's data handling went like this. Nucleated cell counts per sample were estimated from amplification of reference gene primers within the assay. To quantify the absolute abundance of each unique TCRbeta CDR3 rearrangement, sequence reads were collapsed and filtered. Productive Simpson clonality was computed per sample as the square root of Simpson's diversity index over productive rearrangements. Not all clones reach the TCRdb copy of this immuneACCESS table, which keeps in-frame sequences only. Checked studies attribute under half of the gap to unresolved V genes and leave the rest unexplained. The DNA was the basis for D and trimming; V, J and clone size are from that table. This sample is represented by about 280,000 clones; 80% to 90% of them were singletons. In total, the top ten clones hold around 3% of the sample.

The source material was peripheral blood. This TCR was recovered from a woman in her twenties or thirties with active or convalescent COVID-19. The sequence links TRBV6-6 to TRBJ2-7, with 12 bases matching TRBD2. The CDR3 region reads CASSRSSGGEIVYEQYF. The DNA sequence is TGTGCCAGCAGTCGGTCTAGCGGGGGGGAAATAGTCTACGAGCAGTACTTC.